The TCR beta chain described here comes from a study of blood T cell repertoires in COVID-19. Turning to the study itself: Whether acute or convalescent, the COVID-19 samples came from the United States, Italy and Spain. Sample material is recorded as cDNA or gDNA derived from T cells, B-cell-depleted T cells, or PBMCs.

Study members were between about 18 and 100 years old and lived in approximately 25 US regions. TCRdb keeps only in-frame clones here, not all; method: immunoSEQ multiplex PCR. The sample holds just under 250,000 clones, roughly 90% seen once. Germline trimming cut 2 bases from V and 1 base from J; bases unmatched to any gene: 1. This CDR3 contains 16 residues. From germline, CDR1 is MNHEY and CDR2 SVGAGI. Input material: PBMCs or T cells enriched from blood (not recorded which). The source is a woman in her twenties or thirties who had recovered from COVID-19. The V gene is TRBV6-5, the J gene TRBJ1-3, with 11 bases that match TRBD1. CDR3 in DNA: TGTGCCAGCAGTTACGGGGACAGGGGGTCTGGAAACACCATATATTTT. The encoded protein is CASSYGDRGSGNTIYF.